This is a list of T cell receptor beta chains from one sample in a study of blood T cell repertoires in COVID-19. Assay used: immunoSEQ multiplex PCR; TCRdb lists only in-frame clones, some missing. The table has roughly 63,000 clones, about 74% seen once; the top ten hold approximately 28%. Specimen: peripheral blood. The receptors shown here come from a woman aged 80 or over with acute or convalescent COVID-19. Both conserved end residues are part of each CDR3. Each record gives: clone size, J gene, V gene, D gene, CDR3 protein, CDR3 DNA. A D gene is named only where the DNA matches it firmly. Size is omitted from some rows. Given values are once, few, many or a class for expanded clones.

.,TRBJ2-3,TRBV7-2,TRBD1,CASSLAGTGGPDTQYF,TGTGCCAGCAGCTTAGCCGGGACAGGGGGTCCAGATACGCAGTATTTT
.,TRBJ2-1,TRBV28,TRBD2,CASSSTLAGGYNEQFF,TGTGCCAGCAGTTCAACACTAGCGGGGGGCTACAATGAGCAGTTCTTC
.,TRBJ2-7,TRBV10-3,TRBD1,CAIQGSYEQYF,TGTGCCATACAGGGGTCCTACGAGCAGTACTTC
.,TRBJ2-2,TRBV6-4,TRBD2,CASSPEGLAGPGELFF,TGTGCCAGCAGTCCAGAGGGACTAGCGGGACCCGGGGAGCTGTTTTTT
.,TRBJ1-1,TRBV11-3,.,CASSLDRTEAFF,TGTGCCAGCAGCTTAGACCGGACAGAAGCTTTCTTT
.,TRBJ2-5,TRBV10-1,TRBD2,CASSDNLAGQETQYF,TGCGCCAGCAGTGATAACCTAGCGGGGCAAGAGACCCAGTACTTC
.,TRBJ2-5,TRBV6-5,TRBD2,CASRALAGLQTQYF,TGTGCCAGCAGAGCTCTAGCGGGATTACAGACCCAGTACTTC
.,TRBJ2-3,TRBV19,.,CASSFGQSSDITDTQYF,TGTGCCAGTAGCTTTGGCCAGTCCTCCGATATCACAGATACGCAGTATTTT
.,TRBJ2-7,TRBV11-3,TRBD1,CASSARTGAHYEQYF,TGTGCCAGCAGCGCCCGGACAGGGGCCCACTACGAGCAGTACTTC
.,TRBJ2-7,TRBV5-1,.,CASSLLGLNYEQYF,TGCGCCAGCAGCTTACTAGGACTGAACTACGAGCAGTACTTC
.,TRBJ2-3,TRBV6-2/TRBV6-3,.,CASSAQGGGTDTQYF,TGTGCCAGCAGTGCCCAGGGAGGGGGAACAGATACGCAGTATTTT
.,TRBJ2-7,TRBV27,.,CASSLSVTYEQYF,TGTGCCAGCAGTTTATCCGTTACCTACGAGCAGTACTTC
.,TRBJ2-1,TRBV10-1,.,CASSEFTRGSEQFF,TGCGCCAGCAGTGAGTTCACAAGGGGAAGTGAGCAGTTCTTC
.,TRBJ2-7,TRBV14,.,CASSLQIYEQYF,TGTGCCAGCAGCCTACAGATCTACGAGCAGTACTTC
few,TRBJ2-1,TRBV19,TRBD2,CASSSGGSLKEQFF,TGTGCCAGTAGTTCGGGGGGTAGCCTGAAGGAGCAGTTCTTC
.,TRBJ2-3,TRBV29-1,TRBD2,CSVGGRLYTDTQYF,TGCTCCGTGGGGGGGAGGCTCTACACAGATACGCAGTATTTT
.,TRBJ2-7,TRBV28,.,CASSYEWGVSSSHEQYF,TGTGCCAGCAGTTACGAATGGGGGGTCTCGAGCTCCCACGAGCAGTACTTC
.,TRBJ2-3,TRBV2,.,CASLARVRDTQYF,TGTGCCAGCTTGGCGCGGGTACGAGATACGCAGTATTTT
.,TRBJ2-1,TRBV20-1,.,CSASLGRSYNEQFF,TGCAGTGCTAGTTTGGGCCGCTCCTACAATGAGCAGTTCTTC
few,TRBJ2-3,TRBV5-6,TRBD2,CASSLVSGNADTQYF,TGTGCCAGCAGCTTGGTTAGCGGGAACGCAGATACGCAGTATTTT
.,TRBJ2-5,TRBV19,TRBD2,CASSYSGRNQETQYF,TGTGCCAGTAGTTATAGCGGGAGGAACCAAGAGACCCAGTACTTC
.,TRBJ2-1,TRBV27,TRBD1,CASSFGTGEYEQFF,TGTGCCAGCAGTTTTGGGACAGGGGAGTATGAGCAGTTCTTC
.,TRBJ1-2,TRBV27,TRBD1,CASSLSGDRGIGYTF,TGTGCCAGCAGTTTATCGGGGGACAGGGGTATTGGCTACACCTTC
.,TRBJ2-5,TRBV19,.,CASSIGGIGETQYF,TGTGCCAGTAGTATTGGAGGGATAGGTGAGACCCAGTACTTC
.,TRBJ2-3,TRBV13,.,CASSPRGFGGADTQYF,TGTGCCAGCAGCCCAAGGGGGTTTGGGGGTGCAGATACGCAGTATTTT
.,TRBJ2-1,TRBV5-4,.,CASSLVRTGGNEQFF,TGTGCCAGCAGCTTGGTTAGGACTGGGGGGAATGAGCAGTTCTTC
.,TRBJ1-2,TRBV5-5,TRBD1,CASSLGQGGNYGYTF,TGTGCCAGCAGCTTGGGACAGGGTGGTAACTATGGCTACACCTTC
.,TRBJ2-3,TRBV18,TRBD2,CASSAPLAEASVDTQYF,TGTGCCAGCTCAGCCCCACTAGCGGAAGCCTCTGTAGATACGCAGTATTTT
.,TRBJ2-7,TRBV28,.,CASSFLDRTYEQYF,TGTGCCAGCAGTTTCCTGGACAGAACCTACGAGCAGTACTTC
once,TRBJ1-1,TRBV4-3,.,CASSQDRGNEAFF,TGCGCCAGCAGCCAAGATCGGGGGAATGAAGCTTTCTTT
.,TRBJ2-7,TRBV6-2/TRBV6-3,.,CASSYVGDGQYF,TGTGCCAGCAGTTACGTGGGAGACGGGCAGTACTTC
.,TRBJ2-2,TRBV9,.,CAGGQGLLTGELFF,TGTGCCGGCGGGCAGGGGTTACTCACCGGGGAGCTGTTTTTT
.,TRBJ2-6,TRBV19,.,CASSSVPGANILTF,TGTGCCAGTAGTAGTGTCCCTGGGGCCAACATCCTGACTTTC
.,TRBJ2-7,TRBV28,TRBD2,CASSLSLTSGGSEF,TGTGCCAGCAGTTTATCACTGACTAGCGGAGGGAGCGAGTTC
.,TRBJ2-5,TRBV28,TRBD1,CAAGGQAPVWTQYF,TGTGCCGCTGGGGGACAGGCCCCAGTTTGGACCCAGTACTTC
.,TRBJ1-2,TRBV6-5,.,CASNGRGYGYTF,TGTGCCAGCAACGGCAGGGGCTATGGCTACACCTTC
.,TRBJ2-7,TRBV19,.,CASSAGQYYEQYF,TGTGCCAGTAGCGCGGGACAGTACTACGAGCAGTACTTC
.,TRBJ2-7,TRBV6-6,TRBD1,CASNNRDRSSYEQYF,TGTGCCAGCAATAATCGGGACAGAAGCTCCTACGAGCAGTACTTC
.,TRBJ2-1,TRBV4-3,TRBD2,CASSPLGEGSYNEQFF,TGCGCCAGCAGCCCCCTGGGGGAGGGGTCCTACAATGAGCAGTTCTTC
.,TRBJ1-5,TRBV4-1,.,CASSQERRGYSNQPQHF,TGCGCCAGCAGCCAAGAGCGCAGGGGTTATAGCAATCAGCCCCAGCATTTT
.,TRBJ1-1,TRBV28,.,CATTGNTEAFF,TGTGCCACCACAGGGAACACTGAAGCTTTCTTT